This TCR beta chain derives from a study of control samples from healthy donors and cancer patients (dated by TCRdb to 2018 to 2020). A note on this clone: Its cognate antigen has yet to be identified. Base-call qualities are not available, and no considerably larger clone is one nucleotide away.

Library prep was done by the immunoSEQ multiplex PCR assay. Drawn from immuneACCESS, this table holds only the in-frame rearrangements with V and J called that TCRdb kept. Clones are partly lost; checked studies trace under half to an unresolved V gene and leave the rest unexplained. The sample table records 170,000 or so clones; around 93% of these occur just once. Approximately 1.5% of the sample comes from the top ten. The CDR3 contains 12 residues, cysteine and phenylalanine counted. Left in the record is the CDR3 DNA by itself, 36 bases read in frame from the first base. The germline V gene (reference sequence) provides CDR1 MNHEY and CDR2 SMNVEV. V and J are trimmed by 6 bases and 7 bases, and the gene matches miss 3 bases of the junction.

This receptor was obtained from a man younger than 35 in good health. Source material: blood. The chain is encoded by TRBV27 joined to TRBJ1-5; a stretch of 7 junction bases matches TRBD1. The nucleotide sequence reads TGTGCCAGCAGGACAGGGTGGCAGCCCCAGCATTTT. It encodes CASRTGWQPQHF.